These T cell receptor beta chains were read from a single sample in a study of shared clonotypes between healthy human individuals. Profiling relied on immunoSEQ multiplex PCR, and the TCRdb table lists in-frame clones only, not all of them. The profile shows about 2.1 million clones, over 85% of them singletons. Sequenced: naive CD8+ T cells from PBMCs. The receptors were sampled from a man younger than 30 in good health. Some clones in this sample may be carry-over from other donors' samples. Each CDR3 is given with its conserved first and last residue. Fields, in order: J gene, D gene, V gene, CDR3 protein. The D gene is left open where the match is weak.

j_call: TRBJ1-5; d_call: TRBD1; v_call: TRBV7-9; cdr3_aa: CASSSQGVNQPQHF
j_call: TRBJ2-7; d_call: .; v_call: TRBV7-2; cdr3_aa: CASRLPSVSYEQYF
j_call: TRBJ2-1; d_call: TRBD2; v_call: TRBV9; cdr3_aa: CASSVGSGTHNEQFF
j_call: TRBJ2-5; d_call: .; v_call: TRBV7-3; cdr3_aa: CASSRQGNQETQYF
j_call: TRBJ2-1; d_call: TRBD2; v_call: TRBV11-2; cdr3_aa: CASSLVGGRIYNEQFF
j_call: TRBJ1-4; d_call: TRBD1; v_call: TRBV7-9; cdr3_aa: CASRGFGTGDEKLFF
j_call: TRBJ2-3; d_call: .; v_call: TRBV11-2; cdr3_aa: CASSRGSGNTDTQYF
j_call: TRBJ1-5; d_call: .; v_call: TRBV5-4; cdr3_aa: CASSFGVGGNQPQHF
j_call: TRBJ2-1; d_call: TRBD2; v_call: TRBV11-2; cdr3_aa: CASSLVVSGRALAYNEQFF
j_call: TRBJ2-7; d_call: TRBD1; v_call: TRBV5-1; cdr3_aa: CASRGDRDSYEQYF
j_call: TRBJ2-3; d_call: .; v_call: TRBV30; cdr3_aa: CAWSLVDADTQYF
j_call: TRBJ1-1; d_call: .; v_call: TRBV29-1; cdr3_aa: CSVEVYTKGFSEAFF
j_call: TRBJ1-4; d_call: .; v_call: TRBV7-9; cdr3_aa: CASSITGDTNEKLFF
j_call: TRBJ1-4; d_call: .; v_call: TRBV27; cdr3_aa: CASSSSFFVGGATNEKLFF
j_call: TRBJ1-1; d_call: .; v_call: TRBV6-1; cdr3_aa: CASSESWLANTEAFF
j_call: TRBJ2-7; d_call: TRBD1; v_call: TRBV19; cdr3_aa: CASRLRQGTEQYF
j_call: TRBJ2-4; d_call: TRBD1; v_call: TRBV6-6; cdr3_aa: CASSTTGRDIQYF
j_call: TRBJ2-7; d_call: TRBD1; v_call: TRBV27; cdr3_aa: CASSLRQGFPYEQYF
j_call: TRBJ1-2; d_call: TRBD1; v_call: TRBV27; cdr3_aa: CASRRGGTGGGYTF
j_call: TRBJ2-7; d_call: TRBD1; v_call: TRBV28; cdr3_aa: CASSVRTGAYEQYF
j_call: TRBJ2-7; d_call: TRBD1; v_call: TRBV6-6; cdr3_aa: CASSQGQGAYEQYF
j_call: TRBJ1-3; d_call: .; v_call: TRBV14; cdr3_aa: CASSQSFPWQISGNTIYF
j_call: TRBJ2-7; d_call: .; v_call: TRBV9; cdr3_aa: CASSVGRFSYEQYF
j_call: TRBJ2-3; d_call: .; v_call: TRBV19; cdr3_aa: CASSIRLMTRDSTDTQYF
j_call: TRBJ1-2; d_call: .; v_call: TRBV6-1; cdr3_aa: CASSEIGRFYGYTF
j_call: TRBJ2-7; d_call: TRBD2; v_call: TRBV28; cdr3_aa: CASRGRSGSSEQYF